The clone carrying this TCR beta chain turned up a few times. Followed longitudinally, the Seattle patients had been enrolled during active infection. This specimen comes from a study of blood T cell repertoires in COVID-19. The overall study: T cells, B-cell-depleted T cells, or PBMCs supplied cDNA or gDNA.

Per the authors' pipeline: From reference gene primer amplification, estimates of nucleated cell counts were derived. This table comes from immunoSEQ multiplex PCR, and its TCRdb copy is limited to in-frame clones, with some not included. Clonal size and the V and J genes are those of that table, whereas D and trimming came from the DNA. The sample consists of approximately 270,000 clones, roughly 84% of them appearing once. Sample: peripheral blood. This clonotype was sampled from a human donor with COVID-19, enrolled during active disease. The donor label of this sample is uncertain.

The CDR3 nucleotides are TGTGCCAGCAGCCTTTACGGACAGGAGAACACCGGGGAGCTGTTTTTT. It translates to CASSLYGQENTGELFF. J is TRBJ2-2 and V is TRBV4-2, with 7 bases fitting TRBD1. V dropped 4 bases and J dropped 1; count of bases not matched to a gene: 6. Germline loops: CDR1 LGHNA, CDR2 YNFKEQ. CDR3 length: 16 amino acids.